There are many counts of the clone carrying this T cell receptor beta chain. Its specificity is not known. V lost 5 bases to trimming and J lost 8 bases; unmatched junction nucleotides: 9. The CDR3 is made up of 14 amino acids. In germline, CDR1 is MNHEY, CDR2 SVGAGI. Using a J-beta primer mix together with a sample-barcoded 5' primer, a second PCR was run for about 6 to 12 cycles. All cDNA molecules were each tagged by a template-switch adaptor with 12 random nucleotides. Each CDR3 protein gets one entry after TCRdb re-called the 5' RACE reads with MiXCR. In the table there are hundreds of thousands of distinct CDR3 sequences, under 65% of which are singletons. The sample comes from a study of blood T cells in healthy people across ages. Whole-study results and caveats: Unsorted PBMC material precluded a definitive naive versus antigen-experienced comparison. Greater diversity and more naive CD4+ cells were seen in long-lived donors than in aged donors.

The donors, aged about 6 to 100, were healthy Caucasians from Russia. Input material: blood. This TCR derives from a man aged 55-75 years in good health. The rearrangement joins TRBV6-5 to TRBJ2-3; 8 positions agree with TRBD2. The CDR3 loop reads CASSRTSTSGTQYF. As DNA, the CDR3 is TGTGCCAGCAGTCGGACTAGCACGAGCGGTACGCAGTATTTT.